This T cell receptor beta chain was identified during a study of blood T cell repertoires in COVID-19. Whole-study context: The analysed material was cDNA or gDNA that came from T cells, B-cell-depleted T cells, or PBMCs.

The method was immunoSEQ multiplex PCR; TCRdb's version includes in-frame clones alone and lacks a portion of them. The sample holds about 73,000 clones, 70% to 80% seen once. The V gene end was trimmed by 2 bases and the J gene end by 10 bases; junction bases not matched to a gene: 5. CDR3 length equals 14 residues. The germline gives CDR1 MGHDK, CDR2 SYGVNS. This sequence joins TRBV25-1 and TRBJ2-1, with 10 positions matching TRBD2. Material: peripheral blood. The receptor was isolated from a man aged 65-85 years with COVID-19, enrolled during active disease. The DNA of the CDR3 is TGTGCCAGCAGTGAAGAGGTACTAGCGGGAGAGCAGTTCTTC. This codes for CASSEEVLAGEQFF. The variable domain in full, with the rest retrieved from reference TRBV25-1 and TRBJ2-1, is EADIYQTPRYLVIGTGKKITLECSQTMGHDKMYWYQQDPGMELHLIHYSYGVNSTEKGDLSSESTVSRIRTEHFPLTLESARPSHTSQYLCASSEEVLAGEQFFGPGTRLTVL.